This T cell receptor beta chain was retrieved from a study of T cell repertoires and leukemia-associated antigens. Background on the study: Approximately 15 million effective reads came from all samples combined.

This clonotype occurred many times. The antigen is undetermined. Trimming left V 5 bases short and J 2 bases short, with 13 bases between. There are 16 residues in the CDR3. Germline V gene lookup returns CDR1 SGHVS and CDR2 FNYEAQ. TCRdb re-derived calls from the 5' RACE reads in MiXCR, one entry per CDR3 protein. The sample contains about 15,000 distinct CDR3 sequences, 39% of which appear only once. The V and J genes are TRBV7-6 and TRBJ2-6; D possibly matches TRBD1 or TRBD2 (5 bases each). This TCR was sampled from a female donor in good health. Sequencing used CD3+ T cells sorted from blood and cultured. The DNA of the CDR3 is TGTGCCAGCAGCAGAGTCCAGGGAGCTGGGGCCAACGTCCTGACTTTC. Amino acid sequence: CASSRVQGAGANVLTF. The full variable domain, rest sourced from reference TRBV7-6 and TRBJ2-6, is GAGVSQSPRYKVTKRGQDVALRCDPISGHVSLYWYRQALGQGPEFLTYFNYEAQQDKSGLPNDRFSAERPEGSISTLTIQRTEQRDSAMYRCASSRVQGAGANVLTFGAGSRLTVL.